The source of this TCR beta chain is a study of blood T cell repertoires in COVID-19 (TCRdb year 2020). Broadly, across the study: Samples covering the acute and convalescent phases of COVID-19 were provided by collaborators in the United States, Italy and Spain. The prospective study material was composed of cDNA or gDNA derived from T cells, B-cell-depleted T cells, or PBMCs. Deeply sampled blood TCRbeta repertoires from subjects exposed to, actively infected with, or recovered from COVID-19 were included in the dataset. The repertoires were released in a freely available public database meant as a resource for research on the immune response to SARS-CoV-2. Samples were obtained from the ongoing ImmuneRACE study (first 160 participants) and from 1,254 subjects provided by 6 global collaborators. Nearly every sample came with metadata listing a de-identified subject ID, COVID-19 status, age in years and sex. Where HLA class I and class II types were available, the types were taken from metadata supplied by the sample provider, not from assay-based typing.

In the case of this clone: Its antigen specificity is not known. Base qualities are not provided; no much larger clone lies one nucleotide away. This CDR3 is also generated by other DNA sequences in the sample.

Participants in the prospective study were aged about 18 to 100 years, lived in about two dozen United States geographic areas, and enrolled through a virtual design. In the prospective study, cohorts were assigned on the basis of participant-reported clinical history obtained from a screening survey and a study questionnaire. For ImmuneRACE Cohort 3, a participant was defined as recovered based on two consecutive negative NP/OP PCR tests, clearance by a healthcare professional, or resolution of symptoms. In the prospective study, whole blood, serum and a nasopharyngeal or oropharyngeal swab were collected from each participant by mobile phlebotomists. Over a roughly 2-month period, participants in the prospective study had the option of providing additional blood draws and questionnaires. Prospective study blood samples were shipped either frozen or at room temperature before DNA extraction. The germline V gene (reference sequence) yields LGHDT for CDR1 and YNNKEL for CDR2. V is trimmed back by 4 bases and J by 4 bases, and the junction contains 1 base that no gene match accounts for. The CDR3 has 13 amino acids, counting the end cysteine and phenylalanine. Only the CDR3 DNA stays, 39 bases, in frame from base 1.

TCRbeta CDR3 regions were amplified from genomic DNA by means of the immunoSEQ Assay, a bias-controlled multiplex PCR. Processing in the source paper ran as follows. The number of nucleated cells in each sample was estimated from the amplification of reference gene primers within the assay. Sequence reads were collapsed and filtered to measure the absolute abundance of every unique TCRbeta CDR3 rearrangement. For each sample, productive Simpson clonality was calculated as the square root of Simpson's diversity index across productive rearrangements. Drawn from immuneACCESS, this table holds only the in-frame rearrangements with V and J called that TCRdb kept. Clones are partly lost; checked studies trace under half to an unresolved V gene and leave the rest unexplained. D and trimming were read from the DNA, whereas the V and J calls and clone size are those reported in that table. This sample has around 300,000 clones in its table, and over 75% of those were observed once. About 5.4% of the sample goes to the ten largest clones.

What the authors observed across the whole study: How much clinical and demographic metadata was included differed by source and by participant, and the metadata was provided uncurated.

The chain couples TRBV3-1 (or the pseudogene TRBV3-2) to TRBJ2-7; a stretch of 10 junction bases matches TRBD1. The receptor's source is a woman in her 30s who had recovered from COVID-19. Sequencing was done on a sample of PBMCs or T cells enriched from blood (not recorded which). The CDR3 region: CASSRQGAYEQYF. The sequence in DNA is TGTGCCAGCAGCCGACAGGGGGCGTACGAGCAGTACTTC.